Below, 32 T cell receptor beta chains from the same sample are listed, as sequenced in a study of radiotherapy plus CTLA-4 blockade in lung cancer. Produced via immunoSEQ multiplex PCR; TCRdb's table is partial and in-frame only. Of roughly 98,000 clones in the sample, around four fifths were seen once. The sample was peripheral blood, taken from a patient treated with radiotherapy plus ipilimumab. The source is a human donor with non-small cell lung cancer who had a partial response to radiotherapy plus ipilimumab.

The rearrangement uses TRBV11-3 and TRBJ2-1, with 9 bases fitting TRBD2. CDR3 size: 16 residues. V shed 5 bases and J 4 bases; nucleotides not matched to a gene: 9. Germline V gives CDR1 SGHNT, CDR2 YENEEA. CDR3 sequence: CASSRMNSGGYNEQFF. DNA for the CDR3: TGTGCCAGCAGCCGAATGAATAGCGGGGGATACAATGAGCAGTTCTTC.

The chain is built from TRBV5-6 and TRBJ2-7; 8 nucleotides line up with TRBD1. Germline assignment: CDR1 SGHDT and CDR2 YYEEEE. This CDR3 region has 13 residues. J was trimmed by 4 bases and V by 0 bases; bases with no gene match: 0. In DNA, the CDR3 is TGTGCCAGCAGCTTGGACAGGGGGTACGAGCAGTACTTC. As protein: CASSLDRGYEQYF.

This rearrangement joins TRBV9 to TRBJ2-4; D is undetermined. Germline V gives CDR1 SGDLS, CDR2 YYNGEE. The CDR3 runs 13 residues. V lost 3 bases to trimming and J lost 0 bases, with 4 bases between them. CDR3 in DNA: TGTGCCAGCAGCGGGGCAGCCAAAAACATTCAGTACTTC. Protein sequence: CASSGAAKNIQYF. The entire variable domain, with the rest obtained from reference TRBV9 and TRBJ2-4, is as follows: DSGVTQTPKHLITATGQRVTLRCSPRSGDLSVYWYQQSLDQGLQFLIQYYNGEERAKGNILERFSAQQFPDLHSELNLSSLELGDSALYFCASSGAAKNIQYFGAGTRLSVL.

The chain recombines TRBV19 with TRBJ1-1; TRBD1 agrees at 8 bases. V lost 4 bases to trimming and J lost 4 bases; unmatched junction nucleotides: 5. CDR3 length equals 14 residues. CDR1 and CDR2 (germline): LNHDA, SQIVND (reference sequence). CDR3 in DNA: TGTGCCAGTAGTAGTCAGGGGGCAGGCACTGAAGCTTTCTTT. It yields the protein CASSSQGAGTEAFF. Combining the CDR3 with reference TRBV19 and TRBJ1-1 gives the whole variable domain DGGITQSPKYLFRKEGQNVTLSCEQNLNHDAMYWYRQDPGQGLRLIYYSQIVNDFQKGDIAEGYSVSREKKESFPLTVTSAQKNPTAFYLCASSSQGAGTEAFFGQGTRLTVV.

The gene calls are TRBV23-1 and TRBJ1-3; unclear D gene. TRBV23-1 is identified as an open reading frame with a role that is uncertain. V shed 3 bases and J shed 9 bases, with 15 bases lying between them. This CDR3 is 14 amino acids long. The CDR3, as DNA: TGCGCCAGCAGTCAGGAGGGCCGGGTAACCACCATATATTTT. This translates into CASSQEGRVTTIYF.

The rearrangement joins TRBV7-9 to TRBJ1-1; D unresolved. This CDR3 is built from 15 residues. V was clipped by 5 bases and J by 2 bases, with 15 bases between them. Germline CDR1 SEHNR, CDR2 FQNEAQ (reference sequence). The CDR3, as DNA: TGTGCCAGCAGCCTGTACAGCATGGGCAACACTGAAGCTTTCTTT. Its translation: CASSLYSMGNTEAFF.

J is TRBJ1-2 and V is TRBV6-6, with a tentative D call TRBD1 (5 bases). The germline CDR1 and CDR2 sequences are MNHNY and SVGAGI (reference sequence). V lost 7 bases and J lost 3, with 18 bases in between. The CDR3 runs 15 residues. The CDR3 DNA sequence: TGTGCCAGCACCCTGAGCGCGGGGCCGGACTATGGCTACACCTTC. This sequence encodes CASTLSAGPDYGYTF.

The chain joins TRBV7-3 to TRBJ1-1, with TRBD1 as a possible D gene (5 bases). Trimming removed 5 bases at V and 4 bases at J, with 14 bases between. The CDR3 covers 14 residues. CDR1 is SGHTA, CDR2 FQGTGA, per germline. CDR3 amino acids: CASSPGGVPTEAFF. The CDR3 DNA reads as TGTGCCAGCAGCCCCGGGGGGGTCCCCACTGAAGCTTTCTTT. Together with reference TRBV7-3 and TRBJ1-1, the CDR3 gives the full variable domain: GAGVSQTPSNKVTEKGKYVELRCDPISGHTALYWYRQSLGQGPEFLIYFQGTGAADDSGLPNDRFFAVRPEGSVSTLKIQRTERGDSAVYLCASSPGGVPTEAFFGQGTRLTVV.

This clone was counted a few times. This chain connects TRBV19 to TRBJ1-5, with a weak D call TRBD1 (5 bases). The CDR3 spans 14 residues. Germline assignment: CDR1 LNHDA and CDR2 SQIVND (reference sequence). V dropped 7 bases and J dropped 0 bases, with 10 bases sitting between them. The CDR3 DNA sequence: TGTGCCAGTACCACAGGACATAGCAATCAGCCCCAGCATTTT. This translates into CASTTGHSNQPQHF. The full variable domain, its missing parts supplied by reference TRBV19 and TRBJ1-5, is DGGITQSPKYLFRKEGQNVTLSCEQNLNHDAMYWYRQDPGQGLRLIYYSQIVNDFQKGDIAEGYSVSREKKESFPLTVTSAQKNPTAFYLCASTTGHSNQPQHFGDGTRLSIL.

The rearrangement links TRBV18 to TRBJ2-5, with TRBD1 matching over 8 bases. CDR1 and CDR2 from the germline V gene are KGHSH and LQKENI. V dropped 0 bases and J dropped 5; count of bases not matched to a gene: 5. The CDR3 sequence is 15 residues long. The CDR3 loop is CASSPPSTGGETQYF. The CDR3 DNA is TGTGCCAGCTCACCACCTTCTACAGGGGGGGAGACCCAGTACTTC.

The genes are TRBV2 and TRBJ2-5; 8 bases line up with TRBD1. V was pared by 1 base and J by 5 bases, with 6 bases of the junction left unmatched. The CDR3 covers 15 residues. Germline V gives CDR1 SNHLY, CDR2 FYNNEI. CDR3: CASSEGGQAGETQYF. As DNA, the CDR3 is TGTGCCAGCAGTGAAGGGGGACAGGCCGGCGAGACCCAGTACTTC.

The table lists this clone with a count of one. The CDR3 here is CASSEPQGEAFF. The CDR3, as DNA: TGCGCCAGCAGCGAACCACAGGGTGAAGCTTTCTTT. The rearrangement uses TRBV5-1 and TRBJ1-1; weak D call: TRBD1 (6 bases). Germline-derived CDR1 and CDR2 are SGHRS and YFSETQ. This CDR3 has 12 amino acids. The ends were cut back, 4 bases at V and 7 bases at J, with 11 bases in the middle.

The V call is TRBV9, the J call TRBJ1-5; D call uncertain. V was pared by 2 bases and J by 0 bases, with 6 bases between. This CDR3 has 14 residues. Per germline, CDR1 SGDLS and CDR2 YYNGEE. The CDR3, as DNA: TGTGCCAGCAGCGTGACTGATAGCAATCAGCCCCAGCATTTT. Protein sequence: CASSVTDSNQPQHF.

This clone was picked up a small number of times. Additional DNA sequences in this sample encode the identical CDR3. The rearrangement links TRBV5-1 to TRBJ1-1; 7 bases align to TRBD1. The V gene's germline CDR1 is SGHRS and CDR2 YFSETQ. The CDR3 loop spans 14 amino acids. V dropped 3 bases and J dropped 3; count of bases not matched to a gene: 5. The CDR3 nucleotides are TGCGCCAGCAGCTCGACAGGGAGAGACACTGAAGCTTTCTTT. As protein: CASSSTGRDTEAFF.

J is TRBJ1-1 and V is TRBV27, with D maybe TRBD1 (5 bases). CDR1 is MNHEY and CDR2 is SMNVEV in the germline V gene (reference sequence). V was pared by 6 bases and J by 1 base, with 15 bases between. There are 15 residues in the CDR3. The CDR3 DNA is TGTGCCAGCAGGGCCTGGGGGGAAAGGAACACTGAAGCTTTCTTT. Its protein product is CASRAWGERNTEAFF.

The chain has TRBV10-1 and TRBJ1-4; D unresolved. Germline CDR1 and CDR2: WNHNN and SYGVQD (reference sequence). V lost 8 bases and J 3 bases, leaving 10 bases between the germline ends. The CDR3 consists of 13 residues. CDR3 DNA: TGCGCCAGCGCCCTCGGAGCTAATGAAAAACTGTTTTTT. Protein product: CASALGANEKLFF.

The genes are TRBV7-6 and TRBJ2-5; 11 bases are shared with TRBD2. J lost 5 bases, V lost 7 bases, and 6 bases had no gene match. This CDR3 comprises 14 residues. Germline loops: CDR1 SGHVS, CDR2 FNYEAQ. CDR3 sequence: CASTRTSGWETQYF. The CDR3 coding sequence is TGTGCCAGCACCCGGACTAGCGGGTGGGAGACCCAGTACTTC. Looking up the rest from reference TRBV7-6 and TRBJ2-5 gives the full variable domain: GAGVSQSPRYKVTKRGQDVALRCDPISGHVSLYWYRQALGQGPEFLTYFNYEAQQDKSGLPNDRFSAERPEGSISTLTIQRTEQRDSAMYRCASTRTSGWETQYFGPGTRLLVL.

The chain couples TRBV7-9 to TRBJ2-2; 12 positions match TRBD2. CDR3 length equals 13 residues. Per germline, CDR1 SEHNR and CDR2 FQNEAQ (reference sequence). Trimming cost V 4 bases and J 13 bases; bases outside gene matches: 4. CDR3 protein: CASSSQTSGRLFF. CDR3 nucleotides: TGTGCCAGCAGCTCGCAGACTAGCGGGAGGCTGTTTTTT.

Only one count was recorded for this clone. The chain joins TRBV2 to TRBJ2-5; possibly TRBD2 for D (6 bases). This CDR3 comprises 12 residues. The V and J ends lost 7 bases and 4 bases respectively, with 10 bases between them. Germline assignment: CDR1 SNHLY and CDR2 FYNNEI. CDR3 residues: CASNLATETQYF. The DNA for the CDR3 is TGTGCCAGCAATCTAGCGACAGAGACCCAGTACTTC.

The V gene is TRBV4-2, the J gene TRBJ2-1, with 14 bases identical to TRBD2. Losses at the gene ends were 1 base for V and 7 bases for J; bases not matched to a gene: 3. The germline CDR1 and CDR2 sequences are LGHNA and YNFKEQ. The CDR3 length is 16 residues. CDR3 in DNA: TGTGCCAGCAGCCAAGGGGGACTAGCGGGAGTTAATGAGCAGTTCTTC. Translation: CASSQGGLAGVNEQFF.

The DNA of the CDR3 is TGTGCCAGCAGCTTGCAAGGGGCAGATACGCAGTATTTT. Translation gives CASSLQGADTQYF. The chain has TRBV7-2 and TRBJ2-3, with D possibly TRBD1 on 5 matching bases. Deletions cut 3 bases from V and 4 bases from J, with 8 bases between. There are 13 residues in the CDR3. Germline values: CDR1 SGHTA, CDR2 FQGNSA.

This clone was counted once. V and J are TRBV14 and TRBJ1-6; TRBD1 might be the D (6 bases). CDR3 length: 16 residues. The V and J ends lost 6 bases and 0 bases respectively, with 12 bases between them. Germline V CDR1 and CDR2: SGHDN, FVKESK. CDR3 sequence reads: CASRKTGYSYNSPLHF. In DNA form, the CDR3 reads TGTGCCAGCAGGAAAACAGGGTACTCCTATAATTCACCCCTCCACTTT.

This rearrangement joins TRBV7-2 to TRBJ2-5; 7 bases match TRBD1. The J call may be mistaken, given a closer DNA end match to TRBJ2-7. Germline CDR1 is SGHTA and CDR2 is FQGNSA. This CDR3 has 13 amino acids. The CDR3 coding sequence is TGTGCCAGCAGTTTTGACAGGGACCACGAGCAGTACTTC. It codes for CASSFDRDHEQYF.

The rearrangement joins TRBV5-4 to TRBJ2-5, with 10 positions matching TRBD1. The CDR3 loop spans 15 amino acids. Germline CDR1 is SGHNT and CDR2 is YYREEE (reference sequence). V dropped 0 bases and J dropped 5; count of bases not matched to a gene: 4. In DNA, the CDR3 is TGTGCCAGCAGCTTGGGACAGGGGGCGAAGGAGACCCAGTACTTC. Translating gives CASSLGQGAKETQYF. The complete variable domain, with remaining parts taken from reference TRBV5-4 and TRBJ2-5, reads ETGVTQSPTHLIKTRGQQVTLRCSSQSGHNTVSWYQQALGQGPQFIFQYYREEENGRGNFPPRFSGLQFPNYSSELNVNALELDDSALYLCASSLGQGAKETQYFGPGTRLLVL.

This clone was seen just once. The CDR3 coding sequence is TGTGCCTGGAGTGTTCAGGGGAGTCAGCCCCAGCATTTT. It yields the protein CAWSVQGSQPQHF. This sequence joins TRBV30 and TRBJ1-5; perhaps TRBD1 as D (6 bases). The CDR3 length is 13 residues. The ends were cut back, 0 bases at V and 6 bases at J, with 9 bases in the middle. Germline V gene sequence: CDR1 GTSNPN, CDR2 SVGIG (reference sequence).

J is TRBJ2-1 and V is TRBV10-1; a weak D match, TRBD2 (5 bases). V was trimmed by 2 bases and J by 9 bases, leaving 8 bases between them. This CDR3 comprises 12 residues. Per germline, CDR1 WNHNN and CDR2 SYGVQD (reference sequence). The CDR3 DNA follows: TGCGCCAGCAGTGAGCCCCGGGGTGAGCAGTTCTTC. Residues: CASSEPRGEQFF.

The genes are TRBV7-2 and TRBJ2-7, with D possibly matching TRBD1 (6 bases). Trimming pared 5 bases from V and 0 bases from J, leaving 11 bases between. This CDR3 comprises 14 residues. Germline V CDR1 and CDR2: SGHTA, FQGNSA. The CDR3 sequence is CASSLDRYSYEQYF. The CDR3 coding sequence is TGTGCCAGCAGCCTAGACAGGTACTCCTACGAGCAGTACTTC.

The chain links TRBV7-2 to TRBJ2-2; unclear D gene. V lost 5 bases, J lost 3 bases, and 4 bases lay in between. Per the germline V gene, CDR1 is SGHTA and CDR2 is FQGNSA. This CDR3 region has 12 residues. The CDR3: CASSPYTGELFF. The CDR3 nucleotides are TGTGCCAGCAGCCCTTACACCGGGGAGCTGTTTTTT.

The chain has TRBV7-3 and TRBJ1-2; TRBD1 aligns across 9 bases. The V gene end was trimmed by 4 bases and the J gene end by 7 bases; junction bases not matched to a gene: 13. CDR3 length equals 16 residues. Germline lookup yields CDR1 SGHTA and CDR2 FQGTGA. The CDR3 region is CASSSNPGTGSSGYTF. CDR3 coding DNA: TGTGCCAGCAGCTCCAACCCCGGGACAGGGTCATCTGGCTACACCTTC.

The chain has TRBV19 and TRBJ2-3; D gene uncertain. In germline, CDR1 is LNHDA, CDR2 SQIVND (reference sequence). Trimming took 4 bases from V and 8 from J, leaving 19 bases between them. This CDR3 has 15 amino acids. The DNA for the CDR3 is TGTGCCAGTAGTACATCAGCACAGAGCATGGGTACGCAGTATTTT. Translation: CASSTSAQSMGTQYF. The full variable domain, completed using reference TRBV19 and TRBJ2-3, is DGGITQSPKYLFRKEGQNVTLSCEQNLNHDAMYWYRQDPGQGLRLIYYSQIVNDFQKGDIAEGYSVSREKKESFPLTVTSAQKNPTAFYLCASSTSAQSMGTQYFGPGTRLTVL.

The gene calls are TRBV18 and TRBJ1-5; no clear D. V was clipped by 1 base and J by 2 bases, with 12 bases between them. Per germline, CDR1 KGHSH and CDR2 LQKENI. CDR3 length equals 16 residues. This CDR3 is CASSPQTGFGNQPQHF. CDR3 in DNA: TGTGCCAGCTCACCACAGACCGGGTTTGGCAATCAGCCCCAGCATTTT.

The chain carries TRBV28 and TRBJ2-7; 7 bases are a match to TRBD1. Germline V gives CDR1 MDHEN, CDR2 SYDVKM. The ends lost 4 bases at V and 12 bases at J; junction bases unmatched: 6. The CDR3 is 11 amino acids. CDR3 in amino acids: CASSSPQGRYF. The DNA of the CDR3 is TGTGCCAGCAGTTCACCACAGGGGAGGTACTTC.